Following are 19 T cell receptor beta chains from one sample sequenced in a study of T cell repertoires in cytomegalovirus infection. These receptors lack a known antigen. In TCRdb, the reads were re-called with MiXCR into one record per CDR3 protein. The repertoire holds over 100,000 distinct CDR3 sequences, with approximately 28% as singletons. The starting material was CD8+ T cells from cultured PBMCs, obtained from culture after CMV antigen stimulation. All receptors derive from a human donor in good health (CMV status not recorded). Some clones in this sample may be carry-over from other donors' samples.

The rearrangement joins TRBV4-1 to TRBJ2-1, with TRBD1 matching over 8 bases. The CDR3 sequence is 15 residues long. Trimming at V came to 3 bases and at J to 1 base, leaving 2 bases not matched to a gene. Germline V gene data show CDR1 as MGHRA and CDR2 as YSYEKL. The CDR3: CASSQDRASYNEQFF. DNA of the CDR3: TGCGCCAGCAGCCAGGACAGGGCGTCCTACAATGAGCAGTTCTTC.

This clonotype was observed at least ten times. The gene calls are TRBV7-2 and TRBJ2-7; 8 bases are a match to TRBD2. Germline V gives CDR1 SGHTA, CDR2 FQGNSA. The CDR3 spans 15 residues. V trimming: 7 bases; J trimming: 2 bases; junction bases outside the gene matches: 10. This CDR3 reads CASTLLAGTPYEQYF. CDR3 DNA: TGTGCCAGCACCCTGCTAGCGGGTACCCCCTACGAGCAGTACTTC.

The rearrangement uses TRBV20-1 and TRBJ2-7, with TRBD2 matching over 8 bases. This CDR3 has 14 amino acids. The germline CDR1 and CDR2 sequences are DFQATT and SNEGSKA (reference sequence). J was trimmed by 7 bases and V by 3 bases; bases with no gene match: 11. Here the CDR3 reads CSASETTSGGEQYF. The CDR3 bases are TGCAGTGCTAGTGAAACCACTAGCGGCGGGGAGCAGTACTTC.

The chain employs TRBV6-5 and TRBJ2-3; 7 bases are a match to TRBD2. The CDR3 consists of 18 residues. Trimming cost V 1 base and J 2 bases; bases outside gene matches: 12. In germline, CDR1 is MNHEY, CDR2 SVGAGI. This CDR3 reads CASSYFPLRGSATDTQYF. CDR3 in DNA: TGTGCCAGCAGTTACTTTCCCCTGCGGGGGTCTGCCACAGATACGCAGTATTTT.

This clonotype was counted many times. CDR3 region: CASSLAGETSGANVLTF. In nucleotides, the CDR3 is TGTGCCAGCAGCTTAGCAGGGGAGACCTCTGGGGCCAACGTCCTGACTTTC. The rearrangement joins TRBV7-2 to TRBJ2-6, with D possibly being TRBD1 or TRBD2 (5 bases each). With 0 bases removed from V and 0 bases from J, the gap between germline ends came to 9 bases. Germline CDR1 reads SGHTA; CDR2 reads FQGNSA. The CDR3 spans 17 residues.

The chain joins TRBV5-4 to TRBJ2-1; D is perhaps TRBD1 (6 bases). The germline V and J ends were trimmed by 1 base and 8 bases, with 10 bases remaining between them. CDR1 and CDR2 from the germline V gene are SGHNT and YYREEE (reference sequence). The CDR3 has 13 amino acids. The chain's CDR3 is CASSLSGVDEQFF. Written as DNA, the CDR3 is TGTGCCAGCAGCTTGTCAGGGGTGGATGAGCAGTTCTTC.

The rearrangement links TRBV24-1 to TRBJ2-5; tentatively, D is TRBD2 (5 bases). Germline V gene sequence: CDR1 KGHDR, CDR2 SFDVKD. Trimming stripped 9 bases from V and 1 base from J, with 11 bases between. The length of the CDR3 is 13 residues. Here the CDR3 reads CATALGSQETQYF. CDR3 bases: TGTGCCACCGCCCTTGGGAGCCAAGAGACCCAGTACTTC.

V is TRBV19 and J is TRBJ2-1, with D uncertain. Trimming left V 7 bases short and J 0 bases short, with 13 bases between. The CDR3 loop spans 15 amino acids. The germline CDR1 and CDR2 sequences are LNHDA and SQIVND (reference sequence). CDR3 amino acids: CASKNSISSYNEQFF. The DNA for the CDR3 is TGTGCCAGTAAAAACTCAATCTCCTCCTACAATGAGCAGTTCTTC.

In this sample, this clonotype turned up a few times. A much bigger clone sits one base away, suggesting this may be a read error. J is TRBJ2-7 and V is TRBV7-2; D is unresolved. CDR1 and CDR2 (germline): SGHTA, FQGNSA. Trimming took 6 bases from V and 2 from J, leaving 8 bases between them. The CDR3 is 12 amino acids. CDR3 bases: TGTGCCAGCAGTTCCTCCCCCTACGAGCAGTACTTC. This codes for CASSSSPYEQYF.

The rearrangement uses TRBV12-3 or TRBV12-4 and TRBJ2-1; 11 bases align to TRBD2. The CDR3 contains 15 residues. V was clipped by 6 bases and J by 2 bases; unmatched bases: 3. The CDR3 sequence: CASRPTSGTYNEQFF. The CDR3 DNA is TGTGCCAGCAGACCGACTAGCGGGACCTACAATGAGCAGTTCTTC.

As for this clonotype: Just one base apart from a much larger clone, this may be a read error. This sequence joins TRBV5-1 and TRBJ2-7; TRBD1 might be the D (6 bases). The length of the CDR3 is 13 residues. Trimming removed 6 bases at V and 2 bases at J, with 12 bases between. From germline, CDR1 is SGHRS and CDR2 YFSETQ. Here the CDR3 reads CASNDGQTYEQYF. CDR3 DNA sequence: TGCGCCAGCAACGATGGACAGACCTACGAGCAGTACTTC.

CDR3 DNA: TGTGCCAGCAGCTTAGGTCCCGAGCAGTACTTC. This translates into CASSLGPEQYF. This chain connects TRBV13 to TRBJ2-7; D uncertain. The V end lost 0 bases, the J end lost 6 bases, and 3 bases lay between the germline ends. The V gene's germline CDR1 is PRHDT and CDR2 FYEKMQ (reference sequence). This CDR3 contains 11 residues.

The V call is TRBV7-8, the J call TRBJ2-5; TRBD2 is a possible D gene (6 bases). V was cut by 5 bases and J by 1 base, with 17 bases left in between. CDR3 size: 16 residues. From germline, CDR1 is SGHVS and CDR2 FQNEAQ. The CDR3 here is CASSRAAGLAQETQYF. Here the CDR3 DNA reads TGTGCCAGCAGCCGAGCCGCGGGGTTAGCCCAAGAGACCCAGTACTTC. The full variable domain, with the rest looked up from reference TRBV7-8 and TRBJ2-5, is GAGVSQSPRYKVAKRGQDVALRCDPISGHVSLFWYQQALGQGPEFLTYFQNEAQLDKSGLPSDRFFAERPEGSVSTLKIQRTQQEDSAVYLCASSRAAGLAQETQYFGPGTRLLVL.

This CDR3 reads CASSLFGTGSNEKLFF. CDR3 bases: TGTGCCAGCAGTTTATTCGGGACAGGGAGTAATGAAAAACTGTTTTTT. This chain links TRBV27 with TRBJ1-4; TRBD1 aligns across 9 bases. Germline V gene lookup returns CDR1 MNHEY and CDR2 SMNVEV (reference sequence). The CDR3 spans 16 residues. The V gene end was trimmed by 1 base and the J gene end by 4 bases; junction bases not matched to a gene: 4. Variable domain in full (rest from reference TRBV27 and TRBJ1-4): EAQVTQNPRYLITVTGKKLTVTCSQNMNHEYMSWYRQDPGLGLRQIYYSMNVEVTDKGDVPEGYKVSRKEKRNFPLILESPSPNQTSLYFCASSLFGTGSNEKLFFGSGTQLSVL.

This chain links TRBV5-1 with TRBJ2-7, with D possibly being TRBD1 (5 bases). The V end was cut by 1 base, the J end by 2 bases, with 13 bases between. Germline values: CDR1 SGHRS, CDR2 YFSETQ. This CDR3 spans 15 amino acids. For the CDR3, the DNA is TGCGCCAGCAGCTTGAGTTCCCAGGGCCCCTACGAGCAGTACTTC. Translated: CASSLSSQGPYEQYF.

This chain links TRBV10-3 with TRBJ1-2; D unclear. CDR1 and CDR2 from the germline V gene are ENHRY and SYGVKD. This CDR3 contains 13 residues. V lost 6 bases to trimming and J lost 8 bases, with 16 bases between them. CDR3 sequence reads: CAIRAVGGRGYTF. CDR3 coding DNA: TGTGCCATCAGGGCCGTAGGAGGGCGCGGCTACACCTTC.

V gene TRBV24-1 combines with J gene TRBJ1-5, with TRBD1 matching over 11 bases. Germline lookup yields CDR1 KGHDR and CDR2 SFDVKD. The CDR3 covers 19 residues. V lost 3 bases, J lost 0 bases, and 9 bases stayed unmatched. This chain's CDR3 is CATSDPDRGRWYSNQPQHF. CDR3 sequence (DNA): TGTGCCACCAGTGATCCGGACAGGGGGCGTTGGTATAGCAATCAGCCCCAGCATTTT.

This clonotype was seen once. The V call is TRBV5-6, the J call TRBJ1-6; D is ambiguous. CDR3 length: 12 amino acids. Per the germline V gene, CDR1 is SGHDT and CDR2 is YYEEEE. V was clipped by 2 bases and J by 9 bases, with 6 bases between them. The CDR3 spells CASSFGSSPLHF. CDR3 DNA: TGTGCCAGCAGCTTCGGGAGTTCACCCCTCCACTTT.

The chain recombines TRBV6-5 with TRBJ2-2; 8 bases agree with TRBD1. Germline V gene lookup returns CDR1 MNHEY and CDR2 SVGAGI. CDR3 length: 14 residues. After removal of 8 bases from V and 6 bases from J, the junction contained 8 bases not matched to a gene. The CDR3 region has the DNA TGTGCCAGCGAGTCCGGCAGGGGGCCCGGGGAGCTGTTTTTT. Amino acids: CASESGRGPGELFF.